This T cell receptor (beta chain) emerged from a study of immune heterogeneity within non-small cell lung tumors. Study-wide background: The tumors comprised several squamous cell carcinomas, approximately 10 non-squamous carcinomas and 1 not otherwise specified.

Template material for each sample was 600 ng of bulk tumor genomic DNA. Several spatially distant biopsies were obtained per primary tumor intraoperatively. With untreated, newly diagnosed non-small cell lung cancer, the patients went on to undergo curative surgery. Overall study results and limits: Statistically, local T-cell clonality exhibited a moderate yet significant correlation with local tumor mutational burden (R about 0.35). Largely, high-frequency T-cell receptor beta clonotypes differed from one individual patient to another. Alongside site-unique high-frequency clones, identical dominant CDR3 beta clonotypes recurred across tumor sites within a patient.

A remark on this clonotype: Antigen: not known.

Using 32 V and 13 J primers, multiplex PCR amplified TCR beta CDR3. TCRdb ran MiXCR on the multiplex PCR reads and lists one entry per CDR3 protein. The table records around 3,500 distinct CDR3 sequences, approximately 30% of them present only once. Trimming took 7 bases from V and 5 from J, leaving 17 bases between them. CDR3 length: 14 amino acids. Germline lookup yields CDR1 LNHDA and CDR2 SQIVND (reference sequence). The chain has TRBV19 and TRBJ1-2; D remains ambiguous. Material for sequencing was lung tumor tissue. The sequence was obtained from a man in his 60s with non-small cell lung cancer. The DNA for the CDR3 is TGTGCCAGTATCGCGAGTCCCCCTCTATATGGCTACACCTTC. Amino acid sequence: CASIASPPLYGYTF.